The present entry profiles one T cell receptor (delta chain) with its context. Other DNA sequences in this specimen translate into the identical CDR3. The data are from a study of gamma-delta chains in newborns, infants, children. For the study at large: Microbial exposure reportedly drives polyclonal innate γδ T cell expansion after birth.

The CDR3 has 16 residues. The trim removed 0 bases at V and 3 bases at J, leaving 0 bases unmatched. CDR1 and CDR2 from the germline V gene are GEAIGNYY and EKD. TCRdb re-called the reads through CATT. The sample records some 10,000 delta-chain clones, approximately 9.5% being singletons. The rearrangement joins TRDV2 to TRDJ3; 8 nucleotides line up with TRDD3. Sequencing was done on a sample of blood. This receptor was taken from a child who was a newborn, infant or young child, either healthy, febrile or measles-vaccinated (not recorded which). CDR3 DNA sequence: TGTGCCTGTGACACCGGGGGATACTGGGACACCCGACAGATGTTTTTC. Its translation is CACDTGGYWDTRQMFF.